This TCR beta chain was found in a study of graft-versus-host responses after intestinal transplantation. Assay used: immunoSEQ multiplex PCR; TCRdb lists only in-frame clones, some missing. The sample lists about 100,000 clones; roughly 84% were seen once. Broader study findings: Graft-donor T cell macrochimerism coincided with high graft-versus-host to host-versus-graft clonal ratios in allografts.

About this clone: Antigen unknown.

Germline values: CDR1 MDHEN, CDR2 SYDVKM. V was trimmed by 6 bases and J by 0 bases, leaving 12 bases between them. The CDR3 runs 15 residues. Source: unstimulated CD4+ T cells sorted from spleen or lymph node cells, taken before transplant. The source is a human donor who was the organ donor for an intestinal transplant. V gene TRBV28 combines with J gene TRBJ1-5, with D possibly being TRBD1 (5 bases). CDR3 sequence reads: CASSPRGYSNQPQHF. The CDR3 bases are TGTGCCAGCAGCCCGAGGGGTTATAGCAATCAGCCCCAGCATTTT.